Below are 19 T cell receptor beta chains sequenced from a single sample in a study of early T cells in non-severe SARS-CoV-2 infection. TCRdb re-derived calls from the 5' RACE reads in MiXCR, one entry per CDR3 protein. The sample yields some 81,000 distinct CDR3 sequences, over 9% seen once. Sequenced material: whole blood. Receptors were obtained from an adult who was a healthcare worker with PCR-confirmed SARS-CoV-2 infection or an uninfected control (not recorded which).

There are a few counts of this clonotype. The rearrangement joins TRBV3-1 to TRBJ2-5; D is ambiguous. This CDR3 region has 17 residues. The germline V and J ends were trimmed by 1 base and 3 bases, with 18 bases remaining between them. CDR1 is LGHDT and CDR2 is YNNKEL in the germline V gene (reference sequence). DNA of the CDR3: TGTGCCAGCAGCCAAGTCGGAGTCGGGCCCAACAAAGAGACCCAGTACTTC. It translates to CASSQVGVGPNKETQYF.

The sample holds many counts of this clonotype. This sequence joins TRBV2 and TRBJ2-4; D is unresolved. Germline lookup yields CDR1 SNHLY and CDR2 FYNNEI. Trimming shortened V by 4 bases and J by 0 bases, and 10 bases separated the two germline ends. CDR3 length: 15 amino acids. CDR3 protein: CASSVAKLAKNIQYF. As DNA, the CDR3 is TGTGCCAGCAGTGTGGCAAAGCTAGCCAAAAACATTCAGTACTTC.

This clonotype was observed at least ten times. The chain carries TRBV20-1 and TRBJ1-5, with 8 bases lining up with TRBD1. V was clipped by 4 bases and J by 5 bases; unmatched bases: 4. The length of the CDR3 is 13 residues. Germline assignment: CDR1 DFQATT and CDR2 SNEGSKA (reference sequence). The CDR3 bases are TGCAGTGCTACACAGGGGGTGCATCAGCCCCAGCATTTT. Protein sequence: CSATQGVHQPQHF.

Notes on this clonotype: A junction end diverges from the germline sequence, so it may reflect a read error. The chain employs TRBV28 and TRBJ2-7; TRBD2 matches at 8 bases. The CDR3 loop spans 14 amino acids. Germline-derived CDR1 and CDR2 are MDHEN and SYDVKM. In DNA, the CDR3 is TGCCTCACTAGCGGTATACCGAGCTCCTACGAGCAGTACTTC. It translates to CLTSGIPSSYEQYF. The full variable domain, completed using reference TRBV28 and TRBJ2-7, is DVKVTQSSRYLVKRTGEKVFLECVQDMDHENMFWYRQDPGLGLRLIYFSYDVKMKEKGDIPEGYSVSREKKERFSLILESASTNQTSMYLCLTSGIPSSYEQYFGPGTRLTVT.

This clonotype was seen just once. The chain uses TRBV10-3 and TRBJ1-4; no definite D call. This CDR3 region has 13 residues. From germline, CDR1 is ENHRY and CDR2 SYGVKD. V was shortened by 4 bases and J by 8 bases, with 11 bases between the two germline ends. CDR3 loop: CAISGNRDEKLFF. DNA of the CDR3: TGTGCCATCAGTGGGAACAGAGACGAAAAACTGTTTTTT.

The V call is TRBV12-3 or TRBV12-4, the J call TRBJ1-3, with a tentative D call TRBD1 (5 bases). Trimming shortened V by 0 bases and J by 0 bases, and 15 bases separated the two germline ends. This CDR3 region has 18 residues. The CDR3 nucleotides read TGTGCCAGCAGTTTAGCGCGGGGCAGGGCAAACTCTGGAAACACCATATATTTT. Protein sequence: CASSLARGRANSGNTIYF.

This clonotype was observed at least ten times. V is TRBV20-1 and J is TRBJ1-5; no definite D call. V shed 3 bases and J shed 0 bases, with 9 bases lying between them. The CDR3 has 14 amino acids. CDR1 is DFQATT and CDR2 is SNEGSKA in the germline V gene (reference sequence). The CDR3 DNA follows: TGCAGTGCTAGTGCGGAATATAGCAATCAGCCCCAGCATTTT. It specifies CSASAEYSNQPQHF.

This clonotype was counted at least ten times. CDR3: CASTKGPRHAYEQYF. CDR3 DNA sequence: TGTGCCAGCACAAAGGGCCCGAGACACGCCTACGAGCAGTACTTC. The chain is built from TRBV6-2 or TRBV6-3 and TRBJ2-7; D is unresolved. The CDR3 runs to 15 residues. From germline, CDR1 is MNHEY and CDR2 SVGEGT. Trimming stripped 7 bases from V and 2 bases from J, with 18 bases between.

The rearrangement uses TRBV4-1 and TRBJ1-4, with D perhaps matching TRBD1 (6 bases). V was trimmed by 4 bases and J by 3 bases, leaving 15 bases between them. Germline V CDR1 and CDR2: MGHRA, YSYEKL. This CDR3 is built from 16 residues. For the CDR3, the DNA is TGCGCCAGCAGCCCACGGGACACGGGCGCTAATGAAAAACTGTTTTTT. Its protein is CASSPRDTGANEKLFF.

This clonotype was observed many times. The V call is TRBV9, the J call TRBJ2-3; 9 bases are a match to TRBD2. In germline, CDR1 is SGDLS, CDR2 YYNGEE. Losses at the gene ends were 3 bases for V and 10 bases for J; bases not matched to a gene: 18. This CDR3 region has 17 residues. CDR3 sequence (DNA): TGTGCCAGCAGCGGCGGGACCGGGACTAGCCCGGCGGAGGCGCAGTATTTT. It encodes CASSGGTGTSPAEAQYF.

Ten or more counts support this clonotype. This chain's CDR3 is CASSLDRSGRGTYEQYF. CDR3 bases: TGTGCCAGCAGCTTAGATCGGTCCGGCAGGGGCACCTACGAGCAGTACTTC. This sequence joins TRBV7-8 and TRBJ2-7; a possible D gene is TRBD1 (6 bases). V lost 1 base, J lost 2 bases, and 18 bases lay in between. CDR3 length: 17 amino acids. Germline-derived CDR1 and CDR2 are SGHVS and FQNEAQ.

CDR3 DNA sequence: TGTGCCAGCAGTTTAGGCAGGGGTCTTGCTGGCACAGATACGCAGTATTTT. Translated: CASSLGRGLAGTDTQYF. The J gene is TRBJ2-3, the V gene TRBV27; the D gene is possibly TRBD1 (6 bases). Between the trimmed V and J ends, which lost 2 bases and 1 base, there was a span of 16 bases. The CDR3 length is 17 residues. Germline V CDR1 and CDR2: MNHEY, SMNVEV (reference sequence).

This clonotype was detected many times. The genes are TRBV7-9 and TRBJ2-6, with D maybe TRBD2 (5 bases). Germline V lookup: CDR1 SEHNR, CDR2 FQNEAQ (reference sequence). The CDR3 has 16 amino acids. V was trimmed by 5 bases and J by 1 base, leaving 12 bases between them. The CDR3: CASSHGGGSGANVLTF. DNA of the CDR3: TGTGCCAGCAGCCATGGCGGCGGGTCTGGGGCCAACGTCCTGACTTTC.

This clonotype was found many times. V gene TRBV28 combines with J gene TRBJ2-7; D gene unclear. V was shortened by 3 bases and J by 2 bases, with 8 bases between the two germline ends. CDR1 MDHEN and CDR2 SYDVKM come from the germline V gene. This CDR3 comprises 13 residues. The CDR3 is CASSLPGTYEQYF. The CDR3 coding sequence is TGTGCCAGCAGTTTGCCGGGTACCTACGAGCAGTACTTC.

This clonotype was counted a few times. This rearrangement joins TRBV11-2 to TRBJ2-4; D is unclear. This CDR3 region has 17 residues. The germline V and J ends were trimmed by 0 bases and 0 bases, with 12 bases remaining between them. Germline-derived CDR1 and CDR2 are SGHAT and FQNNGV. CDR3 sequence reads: CASSLERLAVAKNIQYF. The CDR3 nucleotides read TGTGCCAGCAGCTTAGAGCGCCTGGCCGTAGCCAAAAACATTCAGTACTTC.

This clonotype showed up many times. The CDR3 DNA is TGTGCCATCGTTGGGCAGATCAATCAGCCCCAGCATTTT. Translated: CAIVGQINQPQHF. The chain recombines TRBV28 with TRBJ1-5; no reliable D call. The germline gives CDR1 MDHEN, CDR2 SYDVKM. Trimming took off 10 bases at V and 3 bases at J, with 13 bases between the two ends. The CDR3 is 13 amino acids.

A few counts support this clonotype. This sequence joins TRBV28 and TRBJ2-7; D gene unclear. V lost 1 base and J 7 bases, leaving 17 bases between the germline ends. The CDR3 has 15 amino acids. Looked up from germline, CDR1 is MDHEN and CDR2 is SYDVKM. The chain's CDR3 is CASSLYGLPPREQYF. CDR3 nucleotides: TGTGCCAGCAGTTTATACGGCCTACCGCCTCGAGAGCAGTACTTC.

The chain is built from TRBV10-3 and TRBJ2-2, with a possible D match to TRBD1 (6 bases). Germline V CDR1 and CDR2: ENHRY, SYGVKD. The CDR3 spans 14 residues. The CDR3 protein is CGYRGGSGTGELFF. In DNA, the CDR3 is TGTGGCTACAGAGGGGGATCGGGCACCGGGGAGCTGTTTTTT.

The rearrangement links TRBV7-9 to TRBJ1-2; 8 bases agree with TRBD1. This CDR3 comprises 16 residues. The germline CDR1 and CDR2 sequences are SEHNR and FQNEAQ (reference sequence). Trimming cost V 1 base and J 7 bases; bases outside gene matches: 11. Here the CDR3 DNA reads TGTGCCAGCAGCTTAGAAGGGCAGGGGGCGCTTATTGGCTACACCTTC. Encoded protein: CASSLEGQGALIGYTF.